This TCR beta chain was sequenced for a study of T cells in Graves' hyperthyroidism and ophthalmopathy. This clonotype was seen only a few times. Amplification of TCR beta CDR3 regions was performed using RNA transcripts as template. When the TCR CDR3 underwent first-round RT-PCR, the HTBI primer set was used. TCRdb independently ran MiXCR on the multiplex PCR reads; one entry per CDR3 protein. The table has over 450,000 distinct CDR3 sequences, roughly an eighth seen once. The CDR3 sequence is 17 residues long. Per the germline V gene, CDR1 is LNHDA and CDR2 is SQIVND (reference sequence). V trimming: 1 base; J trimming: 6 bases; junction bases outside the gene matches: 10.

The clonotype originates from a young woman with Graves' hyperthyroidism. The material sequenced was blood. V is TRBV19 and J is TRBJ2-2; TRBD1 matches 8 bases. In nucleotides, the CDR3 is TGTGCCAGTAGTATAGGGGGGGCAGGGGGCTTTTCCGGGGAGCTGTTTTTT. This translates into CASSIGGAGGFSGELFF.